Below, 23 T cell receptor beta chains from the same sample are listed, as sequenced in a study of T cells in Graves' hyperthyroidism and ophthalmopathy (dated by TCRdb to 2018 to 2020). Library prep was done by multiplex PCR. TCRdb records Illumina HiSeq 2000 as the sequencer. The TCR beta CDR3 regions were amplified from the RNA transcripts. A first-round RT-PCR of the TCR CDR3 used the HTBI primer set with the Qiagen OneStep RT-PCR kit. TCRdb passed the public sequencing reads through fastp at Q25 and MiXCR, retaining productive beta sequences. Merged by CDR3 protein, the rows form single entries marked with the most common genes and DNA. The sample data list 330,000 or so distinct CDR3 sequences, and over 15% of these were observed just once. Of the sample, 15% to 17% is held by the ten largest clones. The specimen was blood. These TCRs come from a woman aged 40 to 49 with Graves' ophthalmopathy.

The chain joins TRBV20-1 to TRBJ2-7; TRBD2 agrees at 8 bases. The germline gives CDR1 DFQATT, CDR2 SNEGSKA (reference sequence). The CDR3 totals 12 residues. J gave up 5 bases and V 5 bases, and 5 bases lay outside the gene matches. CDR3 nucleotides: TGCAGTGCTCAGCGGGAGTCCCACGAGCAGTACTTC. The encoded protein is CSAQRESHEQYF.

The sample holds many counts of this clonotype. The chain combines TRBV29-1 with TRBJ2-5, with TRBD2 matching over 7 bases. V shed 4 bases and J 2 bases; nucleotides not matched to a gene: 4. The CDR3 contains 13 residues. Germline V CDR1 and CDR2: SQVTM, ANQGSEA. CDR3 sequence (DNA): TGCAGCGTTGCTTCGCGGGAGCAAGAGACCCAGTACTTC. Encoded protein: CSVASREQETQYF.

This clonotype was seen many times. V and J are TRBV29-1 and TRBJ1-1; no clear D. V shed 4 bases and J shed 3 bases, with 9 bases lying between them. Germline CDR1 SQVTM, CDR2 ANQGSEA. This CDR3 has 12 amino acids. CDR3 coding DNA: TGCAGCGTTGGTAGGACCTACACTGAAGCTTTCTTT. Residues: CSVGRTYTEAFF.

The V gene is TRBV5-1, the J gene TRBJ1-1, with D possibly TRBD1 on 6 matching bases. Trimming removed 3 bases at V and 7 bases at J, with 7 bases between. Germline-derived CDR1 and CDR2 are SGHRS and YFSETQ. The CDR3 consists of 11 residues. The CDR3 DNA sequence: TGCGCCAGCAGCTCGGACAGTGAAGCTTTCTTT. Protein sequence: CASSSDSEAFF.

This clonotype was recorded at least ten times. V usage is TRBV11-2 and J usage is TRBJ1-2; maybe TRBD1 (5 bases). V dropped 5 bases and J dropped 2 bases, with 12 bases sitting between them. Looked up from germline, CDR1 is SGHAT and CDR2 is FQNNGV. This CDR3 is built from 14 residues. CDR3 in amino acids: CASSPTRTNYGYTF. The CDR3 nucleotides are TGTGCCAGCAGCCCAACGAGGACAAACTATGGCTACACCTTC.

This clonotype was observed at least ten times. The chain has TRBV7-6 and TRBJ1-2; D is uncertain. The V and J ends lost 3 bases and 6 bases respectively, with 14 bases between them. The CDR3 is 14 residues long. In germline, CDR1 is SGHVS, CDR2 FNYEAQ. CDR3 amino acids: CASSLGEGQDGYTF. CDR3 sequence (DNA): TGTGCCAGCAGCTTGGGTGAGGGTCAAGATGGCTACACCTTC.

In this sample, this clonotype turned up many times. This chain uses TRBV9 with TRBJ2-7; 8 bases are a match to TRBD1. From germline, CDR1 is SGDLS and CDR2 YYNGEE. The trim removed 4 bases at V and 3 bases at J, leaving 9 bases unmatched. The CDR3 has 15 amino acids. CDR3: CASSPRTGMFYEQYF. CDR3 nucleotides: TGTGCCAGCAGCCCCCGGACAGGGATGTTCTACGAGCAGTACTTC.

Many counts were recorded for this clonotype. The rearrangement joins TRBV5-1 to TRBJ1-2, with TRBD1 matching 7 bases. Germline CDR1 is SGHRS and CDR2 is YFSETQ. This CDR3 has 14 amino acids. J gave up 8 bases and V 4 bases, and 11 bases lay outside the gene matches. This chain's CDR3 is CASSVATGAGGYTF. CDR3 nucleotides: TGCGCCAGCAGCGTAGCAACAGGGGCTGGCGGCTACACCTTC.

This clonotype was picked up many times. The chain couples TRBV28 to TRBJ2-7; 7 bases line up with TRBD2. Per germline, CDR1 MDHEN and CDR2 SYDVKM. With 2 bases clipped from V and 2 bases from J, the junction kept 9 bases outside the gene matches. The CDR3 totals 16 residues. This CDR3 reads CASSLHSREPTYEQYF. For the CDR3, the DNA is TGTGCCAGCAGTTTACACTCGCGGGAGCCAACCTACGAGCAGTACTTC.

Ten or more counts support this clonotype. The V gene is TRBV6-2 or TRBV6-3, the J gene TRBJ2-7; the match to TRBD2 covers 9 bases. The CDR3 is made up of 14 amino acids. After removal of 8 bases from V and 3 bases from J, the junction contained 8 bases not matched to a gene. CDR1 and CDR2 (germline): MNHEY, SVGEGT. CDR3 region: CASRLAGEGYEQYF. The CDR3, as DNA: TGTGCCAGCCGATTAGCGGGAGAGGGCTACGAGCAGTACTTC.

This clonotype was seen many times. Written as DNA, the CDR3 is TGCAGTGCTAGTAGCCGAGAGAGCTACACCTTC. Its protein is CSASSRESYTF. V gene TRBV20-1 combines with J gene TRBJ1-2, with unresolved D. V lost 3 bases, J lost 9 bases, and 11 bases lay in between. CDR1 DFQATT and CDR2 SNEGSKA come from the germline V gene (reference sequence). CDR3 length: 11 amino acids.

This clonotype showed up many times. The J gene is TRBJ2-7, the V gene TRBV5-1; no definite D call. Trimming removed 4 bases from V and 5 bases from J, with 10 bases in between. Germline CDR1 reads SGHRS; CDR2 reads YFSETQ. The CDR3 is 12 residues long. This CDR3 reads CASSPQGHEQYF. The DNA for the CDR3 is TGCGCCAGCAGCCCCCAAGGGCACGAGCAGTACTTC.

This chain joins TRBV28 and TRBJ2-7, with TRBD1 matching over 9 bases. V lost 5 bases and J lost 6; bases outside the gene matches: 11. The CDR3 has 15 residues. CDR1 and CDR2 (germline): MDHEN, SYDVKM. This chain's CDR3 is CASSPRRDRVREQYF. Here the CDR3 DNA reads TGTGCCAGCAGTCCAAGGCGGGACAGGGTGCGCGAGCAGTACTTC.

The V gene is TRBV7-6, the J gene TRBJ2-2; 15 positions match TRBD2. The V gene's germline CDR1 is SGHVS and CDR2 FNYEAQ. The ends lost 1 base at V and 3 bases at J; junction bases unmatched: 6. CDR3 size: 19 residues. The CDR3 protein is CASSLGTSGRASDTGELFF. For the CDR3, the DNA is TGTGCCAGCAGCTTAGGGACTAGCGGGAGGGCCTCGGACACCGGGGAGCTGTTTTTT.

Only a few counts were recorded for this clonotype. The chain carries TRBV15 and TRBJ2-2; D perhaps matches TRBD1 (6 bases). Trimming pared 3 bases from V and 5 bases from J, leaving 10 bases between. The CDR3 spans 14 residues. The germline CDR1 and CDR2 sequences are LNHNV and YYDKDF (reference sequence). CDR3 amino acids: CATSRNRDTGELFF. The CDR3 DNA follows: TGTGCCACCAGCAGGAACAGGGATACCGGGGAGCTGTTTTTT.

This clonotype was observed many times. The J gene is TRBJ2-7, the V gene TRBV19; tentatively, D is TRBD2 (6 bases). CDR1 and CDR2 (germline): LNHDA, SQIVND (reference sequence). The V end was cut by 4 bases, the J end by 0 bases, with 10 bases between. The CDR3 is 14 amino acids. CDR3 amino acids: CASSSAGSSYEQYF. The CDR3 nucleotides read TGTGCCAGTAGTAGCGCCGGGAGCTCCTACGAGCAGTACTTC. Full variable domain (missing parts from reference TRBV19 and TRBJ2-7): DGGITQSPKYLFRKEGQNVTLSCEQNLNHDAMYWYRQDPGQGLRLIYYSQIVNDFQKGDIAEGYSVSREKKESFPLTVTSAQKNPTAFYLCASSSAGSSYEQYFGPGTRLTVT.

Many counts were recorded for this clonotype. This chain links TRBV7-2 with TRBJ2-2; TRBD1 is a possible D gene (7 bases). From germline, CDR1 is SGHTA and CDR2 FQGNSA. The germline V and J ends were trimmed by 4 bases and 4 bases, with 13 bases remaining between them. The CDR3 covers 15 residues. The CDR3: CASSSRGASTGELFF. The CDR3 nucleotides are TGTGCCAGCAGCTCCAGGGGGGCAAGCACCGGGGAGCTGTTTTTT.

Points on this clonotype: It may be a read error: a sequence one base away is much more abundant. The chain carries TRBV6-5 and TRBJ2-2; no definite D call. The germline V gene encodes CDR1 MNHEY and CDR2 SVGAGI. Trimming took 5 bases from V and 5 from J, leaving 12 bases between them. This CDR3 spans 14 amino acids. CDR3 residues: CASSHTVWTGELFF. CDR3 DNA sequence: TGTGCCAGCAGTCACACAGTATGGACCGGGGAGCTGTTTTTT.

This clonotype was observed many times. The chain joins TRBV7-3 to TRBJ2-5, with D perhaps matching TRBD1 (8 bases). V gave up 4 bases and J gave up 6 bases, with 21 bases separating them. The CDR3 has 16 amino acids. Germline loops: CDR1 SGHTA, CDR2 FQGTGA. CDR3 residues: CASSSPPYRGGKTQYF. The CDR3 nucleotides are TGTGCCAGCAGCTCACCCCCCTACAGGGGGGGGAAGACCCAGTACTTC.

This clonotype showed up many times. The chain uses TRBV27 and TRBJ2-7, with 9 bases that match TRBD1. With 1 base clipped from V and 2 bases from J, the junction kept 6 bases outside the gene matches. This CDR3 has 16 amino acids. Germline CDR1 reads MNHEY; CDR2 reads SMNVEV (reference sequence). This CDR3 is CASSLLLGQGTYEQYF. The CDR3 coding sequence is TGTGCCAGCAGTTTATTGTTGGGACAGGGTACCTACGAGCAGTACTTC.

This clonotype was detected ten times or more. The rearrangement links TRBV7-9 to TRBJ1-1, with D maybe TRBD1 (6 bases). Germline loops: CDR1 SEHNR, CDR2 FQNEAQ (reference sequence). The V gene lost 2 bases and the J gene lost 0 bases, with 10 bases spanning the gap. The CDR3 length is 15 residues. In DNA form, the CDR3 reads TGTGCCAGCAGCTTACCGGGGGCGCTGAACACTGAAGCTTTCTTT. Its protein product is CASSLPGALNTEAFF.

This clonotype came up many times. V is TRBV6-2 or TRBV6-3 and J is TRBJ1-2; no definite D call. The germline V gene encodes CDR1 MNHEY and CDR2 SVGEGT. Deletions cut 7 bases from V and 8 bases from J, with 11 bases between. The CDR3 length is 11 residues. CDR3 nucleotides: TGTGCCAGCATGAATGCCGGCGGCTACACCTTC. Its protein is CASMNAGGYTF.

This clonotype was seen a few times. The gene calls are TRBV24-1 and TRBJ2-6; TRBD1 aligns across 7 bases. CDR1 and CDR2 from the germline V gene are KGHDR and SFDVKD. The CDR3 is 19 residues long. Trimming cost V 6 bases and J 0 bases; bases outside gene matches: 13. In DNA form, the CDR3 reads TGTGCCACCAGTTCAGTTACCGGGACAGTTAACTCTGGGGCCAACGTCCTGACTTTC. Its protein is CATSSVTGTVNSGANVLTF.